This TCR beta chain was recorded in a study of CD4 T cells in relation to SARS-CoV-2 and coronaviruses. On this clone: What it binds is not known.

Generated by immunoSEQ multiplex PCR, the TCRdb table keeps only in-frame clones and is missing some. The sample consists of tens of thousands of clones, 68% of them appearing once. The unexposed donors gave CD4+ T cells in about 2010-2019, prior to COVID-19. Isolation of CD4+ T cells took place after around eleven days in culture. This receptor was identified in a human donor in good health. The sample taken for sequencing was CD4+ T cells from PBMCs, cultured in vitro.

CDR3 loop: CASSYTGEETQYF. The CDR3 bases are TGCGCCAGCAGTTATACAGGGGAAGAGACCCAGTACTTC. This sequence joins TRBV5-1 and TRBJ2-5; TRBD1 aligns across 7 bases. Germline V gene data show CDR1 as SGHRS and CDR2 as YFSETQ. The CDR3 extends over 13 amino acids. Trimming at V came to 5 bases and at J to 3 bases, leaving 4 bases not matched to a gene.